This T cell receptor beta chain was recorded in a study of shared clonotypes between healthy human individuals. The germline CDR1 and CDR2 sequences are SGHNT and YYREEE (reference sequence). V gave up 5 bases and J gave up 7 bases, with 13 bases separating them. The CDR3 covers 14 residues. Assay execution proceeded at the deep level. The table came from immunoSEQ multiplex PCR; TCRdb's copy has only in-frame clones and leaves some out. The sample carries 2 million to 2.5 million clones, roughly 95% recorded once. General study findings and limits: Across several donors, naive CD4 shared roughly 5.2%, naive CD8 over 3%, memory CD4 roughly 2.4%, memory CD8 about 0.4%. Sorted-subset sequencing, rarefaction showed, was incomplete despite large depth.

For this clone: Its cognate antigen is unknown.

Only Caucasian adults living in Nashville, Tennessee made up the donor group. The chain joins TRBV5-4 to TRBJ1-6; no definite D call. This receptor was identified in a man between 18 and 35 years old in good health. The sequenced material came from naive CD4+ T cells sorted from blood. Sample subset: CD45RA+ positively selected. The CDR3 here is CASSTYRENSPLHF. The CDR3 nucleotides are TGTGCCAGCAGTACGTACCGGGAGAATTCACCCCTCCACTTT.